This T cell receptor beta chain was profiled in a study of blood T cell repertoires in COVID-19. TCRdb keeps only in-frame clones here, not all; method: immunoSEQ multiplex PCR. Among about 180,000 clones listed, 89% were seen once. The specimen sequenced was peripheral blood. The TCR originated in a man in his late teens or twenties who had recovered from COVID-19.

The CDR3 DNA is TGTGCCAGCAGCCCTCAGATGGCGGTGGGCTCCTACGAGCAGTACTTC. It encodes CASSPQMAVGSYEQYF. This chain connects TRBV9 to TRBJ2-7; D not resolved. In germline, CDR1 is SGDLS, CDR2 YYNGEE. Trimming stripped 4 bases from V and 0 bases from J, with 17 bases between. The CDR3 is 16 residues long.